A selection of T cell receptor beta chains follows, all from one sample in a study of cytomegalovirus exposure and HLA in healthy donors. Assay: immunoSEQ multiplex PCR; the TCRdb copy retains only in-frame clones and omits some. Counted here are 120,000 or so clones, roughly 86% occurring once; the ten biggest clones make up 4.5% to 6%. Sequenced material: PBMCs. These receptors were obtained from a man aged 18 to 30 in good health and CMV-seronegative. Both conserved end residues are part of each CDR3. The D gene is left open where the match is weak.

V gene	J gene	D gene	CDR3 DNA	CDR3 protein
TRBV13	TRBJ2-1	TRBD2	TGTGCCAGCAGCTTAGGGGGACTAGCGGGAGGTCGACGAAACAATGAGCAGTTCTTC	CASSLGGLAGGRRNNEQFF
TRBV13	TRBJ1-2	TRBD1	TGTGCCAGCAGCCCGCGGACAGGGGACGTCTCTGGCTACACCTTC	CASSPRTGDVSGYTF
TRBV30	TRBJ1-2	TRBD1	TGTGCCTGGAGTGTACAGGGGAATGGGGGCTACACCTTC	CAWSVQGNGGYTF
TRBV13	TRBJ1-2	-	TGTGCCAGCAGCCTGCTCGAGAGCTATGGCTACACCTTC	CASSLLESYGYTF
TRBV9	TRBJ2-2	-	TGTGCCAGCAGCGTAGTATTAAACACCGGGGAGCTGTTTTTT	CASSVVLNTGELFF
TRBV11-2	TRBJ2-7	TRBD2	TGTGCCAGCAGCCACCAACCGGGACTAGCGGGATGGTACGAGCAGTACTTC	CASSHQPGLAGWYEQYF
TRBV6-1	TRBJ1-1	TRBD1	TGTGCCAGCAACCAACGGACAGGCCTCCTTAGAGCTTTCTTT	CASNQRTGLLRAFF
TRBV6-6	TRBJ2-4	-	TGTGCCAGCAACACTTACACTAATACATTTCAGTACTTC	CASNTYTNTFQYF
TRBV29-1	TRBJ1-2	-	TGCAGCGTTGAAGACGGCCTTCGAAGGCAGGGACAAGCCTATGGCTACACCTTC	CSVEDGLRRQGQAYGYTF
TRBV7-9	TRBJ1-4	TRBD1	TGTGCCAGCAGCGGCGCGGGTGGACAGGTAGCTAATGAAAAACTGTTTTTT	CASSGAGGQVANEKLFF
TRBV28	TRBJ1-1	-	TGTGCCAGCAGCAACACGGGGATGGACCCAAGACCAGACGAACACGTGAACACTGAAGCTTTCTTT	CASSNTGMDPRPDEHVNTEAFF